In this sample, the clone carrying this T cell receptor beta chain turned up many times. Its antigen remains unidentified. One entry per CDR3 protein, called by TCRdb with MiXCR from the reads. Here the sample spans approximately 250,000 distinct CDR3 sequences, 10% to 15% being singletons. The data belong to a study of T cell repertoires in cytomegalovirus infection. Study summary: Both CMV infection and a matching HLA type were indicated by public TCR beta signatures.

Study-wide findings and caveats: CMV carriers having the relevant HLA were flagged by cumulative public TCR beta family frequency. HLA-C-restricted CMV-specific TCR beta clonotypes prevailed in the ex vivo response.

Sequencing was carried out using PBMCs. The sequence was collected from a human donor in good health (CMV status not recorded). Some clones in this sample may be carry-over from other donors' samples.

In nucleotides, the CDR3 is TGTGCCAGCAGCTTAGCACTAGCGGGAAACTACGAGCAGTACTTC. The encoded protein is CASSLALAGNYEQYF. The chain is built from TRBV7-2 and TRBJ2-7, with 10 bases lining up with TRBD2. V lost 0 bases to trimming and J lost 3 bases; unmatched junction nucleotides: 2. CDR1 is SGHTA and CDR2 is FQGNSA in the germline V gene. The length of the CDR3 is 15 residues.